The sequence of this T cell receptor (beta chain) was determined in a study of blood T cells in healthy people across ages. Whole-study results and caveats: It was not possible, with unsorted PBMCs, to conclusively compare naive and antigen-experienced cells. The study found more naive CD4+ cells and higher diversity in long-lived than aged donors.

The trim removed 5 bases at V and 6 bases at J, leaving 11 bases unmatched. CDR1 MNHEY and CDR2 SVGEGT come from the germline V gene. The length of the CDR3 is 17 residues. It was with a sample-barcoded 5' primer and a J-beta primer mix that a second PCR of about 6 to 12 cycles was run. TCRdb re-analysed the 5' RACE reads in MiXCR, keeping a single row per CDR3 protein. The data show 1.6 million or so distinct CDR3 sequences, approximately 32% seen once. A few counts support this clonotype. Its antigen is not identified. This receptor was identified in a woman in her twenties or thirties in good health. Sequencing was carried out using blood. The chain joins TRBV6-2 or TRBV6-3 to TRBJ1-5; 12 positions match TRBD1. In nucleotides, the CDR3 is TGTGCCAGCAGTACTATGGGGGACAGGGGGCAGAGTCAGCCCCAGCATTTT. It translates to CASSTMGDRGQSQPQHF.